This T cell receptor beta chain was sequenced during a study of PD-1 blockade in classical Hodgkin lymphoma. General observations from the study: Lower baseline TCR diversity marked trial partial responders and progressors.

CDR1 and CDR2 (germline): SGHTA, FQGTGA. The CDR3 loop spans 15 amino acids. The V gene lost 0 bases and the J gene lost 9 bases, with 14 bases spanning the gap. The repertoire was sequenced with immunoSEQ multiplex PCR; TCRdb's copy has only in-frame clones and lacks some. Found here are under 60,000 clones, approximately 70% of them singletons; the top ten hold roughly 16%. On this clone itself: Its antigen is unidentified.

Relapses following autologous stem cell transplantation were seen in all patients, with brentuximab vedotin exposure varying. Classification of best responses gave complete response, partial response or progressive disease. The starting material was peripheral blood mononuclear cells (PBMCs), obtained before the second cycle of nivolumab. The chain carries TRBV7-3 and TRBJ2-2; D remains ambiguous. The origin of this receptor is a human donor with classical Hodgkin lymphoma. CDR3 nucleotide sequence: TGTGCCAGCAGCTTAACGGTCCACCCCAGTCGGGAGCTGTTTTTT. Translating it yields CASSLTVHPSRELFF.